A selection of T cell receptor beta chains follows, all from one sample in a study of blood T cell repertoires in COVID-19. Libraries were prepared by immunoSEQ multiplex PCR; TCRdb keeps only in-frame clonotypes and omits some of them. There are roughly 43,000 clones in the sample; roughly 89% occur only once, and roughly 14% lies in the top ten. Material: peripheral blood. These receptors were taken from a man aged 60 to 75 with active COVID-19. The CDR3 runs from the conserved cysteine through the conserved F or W. A D gene is named only where the DNA matches it firmly. Size is stated for part of the rows, as once, few or many counts, or as a class when the clone is expanded.

V gene,J gene,clone size,D gene,CDR3 DNA,CDR3 protein
TRBV7-9,TRBJ1-2,NA,TRBD1,TGTGCCAGCAGCAAGGACAGGGTATCTGGCTACACCTTC,CASSKDRVSGYTF
TRBV6-5,TRBJ1-2,NA,TRBD1,TGTGCCAGCAGTTACGGGGACAGGCGAGCTAACTATGGCTACACCTTC,CASSYGDRRANYGYTF
TRBV5-6,TRBJ1-2,NA,TRBD1,TGTGCCAGCAGCTTGGCCAGCGGGACAGGATATGGCTACACCTTC,CASSLASGTGYGYTF
TRBV7-2,TRBJ2-5,NA,TRBD2,TGTGCCAGCAGCTTAGCGCGGCGGGGGGGCCCCCACTTGGAGACCCAGTACTTC,CASSLARRGGPHLETQYF
TRBV5-3,TRBJ2-7,NA,NA,TGTGCCAGAAGCTTGGTATGTGGGAGAACTGGGCAGTACTTC,CARSLVCGRTGQYF
TRBV2,TRBJ2-2,once,NA,TGTGCCAGCAGTGAAATCTTAGCGAGCACCGGGGAGCTGTTTTTT,CASSEILASTGELFF
TRBV27,TRBJ1-6,NA,TRBD1,TGTGCCAGCAGTTTACAGACCTCCAGGGGGTCACCCCTCCACTTT,CASSLQTSRGSPLHF
TRBV30,TRBJ1-1,once,NA,TGTGCCTGGAGCTACGGGCTGTCGGGAACTGAAGCTTTCTTT,CAWSYGLSGTEAFF
TRBV10-2,TRBJ2-3,NA,NA,TGCGCCAGCAGTGAGCGGCCAGGGGCAGATACGCAGTATTTT,CASSERPGADTQYF
TRBV27,TRBJ1-5,NA,TRBD1,TGTGCCAGCAGCTCGCGGGACAGGGGCAACCAGCCCCAGCATTTT,CASSSRDRGNQPQHF
TRBV5-5,TRBJ1-5,NA,TRBD1,TGTGGAGAAAAGGGGGACAGGGGAATGTATAGCAATCAGCCCCAGCATTTT,CGEKGDRGMYSNQPQHF
TRBV5-1,TRBJ1-6,once,NA,TGCGCCAGCAGCTTGGTTGAAGGGTCTGGGCAGGGGTATAATTCACCCCTCCACTTT,CASSLVEGSGQGYNSPLHF
TRBV15,TRBJ1-1,medium-sized,NA,TGTGCCACCAGCAGTGACTGGAACACTGAAGCTTTCTTT,CATSSDWNTEAFF
TRBV11-1,TRBJ1-6,NA,NA,TGTGCCAGCAGCCGACGGGGTTCCTATAATTCACCCCTCCACTTT,CASSRRGSYNSPLHF
TRBV29-1,TRBJ2-7,NA,TRBD2,TGCAGCGTTGTTTTAACGGGGACTAGCTTTTCCTACGAGCAGTACTTC,CSVVLTGTSFSYEQYF
TRBV5-4,TRBJ1-2,NA,TRBD1,TGTGCCAGCAGCTTGGGACAGGGGATTAACTATGGCTACACCTTC,CASSLGQGINYGYTF
TRBV14,TRBJ2-2,NA,TRBD2,TGTGCCAGCAGCCAAGCTGGGACTAGGACCGGGGAGCTGTTTTTT,CASSQAGTRTGELFF
TRBV28,TRBJ1-2,NA,TRBD1,TGTGCCAGCAGCCCTATCCGGACAGGGTTAGACTATGGCTACACCTTC,CASSPIRTGLDYGYTF
TRBV6-1,TRBJ1-6,NA,NA,TGTGCCAGCAGTGAAGTAGGGGGAAGGTCCTATAATTCACCCCTCCACTTT,CASSEVGGRSYNSPLHF
TRBV27,TRBJ2-5,NA,NA,TGTGCCAGCAACGCGGGGCCGGGAGAGACCCAGTACTTC,CASNAGPGETQYF
TRBV7-2,TRBJ2-2,NA,NA,TGTGCCAGCAGCTTAGCCACTAGCTTCGGGGAGCTGTTTTTT,CASSLATSFGELFF
TRBV5-6,TRBJ2-6,few,TRBD2,TGTGCCAGCAGCTTAGCGGGGGGGCCGGGAGGGGCCAACGTCCTGACTTTC,CASSLAGGPGGANVLTF
TRBV7-6,TRBJ1-2,NA,NA,TGTGCCAGCAGCCGATGGGACACCAAATATGGCTACACCTTC,CASSRWDTKYGYTF
TRBV7-8,TRBJ1-5,NA,TRBD1,TGTGCCAGCAGCTCGGGACAGCTCGTTAGCAATCAGCCCCAGCATTTT,CASSSGQLVSNQPQHF
TRBV4-1,TRBJ2-4,NA,TRBD1,TGCGCCAGCAGCCCACCGGGACAGAAAAACATTCAGTACTTC,CASSPPGQKNIQYF